This entry lists 16 T cell receptor beta chains sequenced from one sample in a study of Ad26.COV2.S vaccination and SARS-CoV-2 variants. TCRdb's copy holds only in-frame clones and misses some; the assay was immunoSEQ multiplex PCR. Of more than 300,000 clones listed, over 80% are singletons. Documented treatment: 15 to 20 received Ad26.COV2.S at low or high dose, single or two shots; about 5 received placebo; per-sample allocation not given. Sample collection was performed on day 63 after the first vaccine or placebo injection. The sample here was peripheral blood, taken in a trial of Ad26.COV2.S vaccine versus placebo. These receptors were taken from a person between 18 and 59 years old who received the Ad26.COV2.S COVID-19 vaccine or a placebo.

The chain combines TRBV27 with TRBJ1-2, with D possibly matching TRBD1 (6 bases). This CDR3 is built from 16 residues. Trimming shortened V by 6 bases and J by 1 base, and 18 bases separated the two germline ends. The germline CDR1 and CDR2 sequences are MNHEY and SMNVEV (reference sequence). The CDR3 sequence is CASRRTRAGDNYGYTF. The CDR3 DNA reads TGTGCCAGCAGAAGAACTAGGGCAGGGGATAACTATGGCTACACCTTC.

The CDR3 region is CASSRGRRLAEQYF. CDR3 sequence (DNA): TGTGCCAGCAGCAGGGGGCGAAGGTTAGCCGAGCAGTACTTC. The V and J genes are TRBV2 and TRBJ2-7; 8 bases are shared with TRBD1. V lost 6 bases to trimming and J lost 6 bases; unmatched junction nucleotides: 10. This CDR3 has 14 amino acids. Germline V lookup: CDR1 SNHLY, CDR2 FYNNEI.

The J gene is TRBJ1-2, the V gene TRBV28; D not resolved. There are 14 residues in the CDR3. The ends were cut back, 2 bases at V and 3 bases at J, with 10 bases in the middle. The germline gives CDR1 MDHEN, CDR2 SYDVKM. The CDR3 nucleotides read TGTGCCAGCAGTTTAGTGGCCAGCGACTATGGCTACACCTTC. Its protein is CASSLVASDYGYTF.

This clone came up once. The rearrangement links TRBV6-6 to TRBJ2-5; 9 nucleotides agree with TRBD1. This CDR3 comprises 14 residues. The ends lost 7 bases at V and 2 bases at J; junction bases unmatched: 5. CDR1 is MNHNY, CDR2 SVGAGI, per germline (reference sequence). For the CDR3, the DNA is TGTGCCAGCAAAACCGGACAGGGGCAAGAGACCCAGTACTTC. This codes for CASKTGQGQETQYF.

This chain uses TRBV7-3 with TRBJ2-5, with TRBD2 matching over 7 bases. V lost 5 bases to trimming and J lost 1 base; unmatched junction nucleotides: 7. CDR1 and CDR2 from the germline V gene are SGHTA and FQGTGA. This CDR3 has 15 residues. CDR3 coding DNA: TGTGCCAGCAGCCTGACACCTAGCGGCCAAGAGACCCAGTACTTC. Residues: CASSLTPSGQETQYF.

The chain links TRBV6-1 to TRBJ2-5; D might be TRBD1 (7 bases). Germline values: CDR1 MNHNS, CDR2 SASEGT. The V end was cut by 4 bases, the J end by 0 bases, with 15 bases between. The CDR3 is 16 amino acids. The CDR3 bases are TGTGCCAGCAGTGTTTTCTCAGGGGGGTACCAAGAGACCCAGTACTTC. Protein product: CASSVFSGGYQETQYF.

The J gene is TRBJ1-6, the V gene TRBV10-3; no definite D call. CDR1 and CDR2 (germline): ENHRY, SYGVKD. Trimming left V 10 bases short and J 7 bases short, with 14 bases between. The CDR3 has 13 residues. The CDR3: CATGRTQNSPLHF. CDR3 DNA sequence: TGTGCCACCGGACGGACCCAGAATTCACCCCTCCACTTT.

The chain carries TRBV20-1 and TRBJ1-1; D is unclear. V gave up 3 bases and J gave up 1 base, with 12 bases separating them. CDR3 length equals 14 residues. Germline V lookup: CDR1 DFQATT, CDR2 SNEGSKA (reference sequence). The CDR3 protein is CSASSRFANTEAFF. CDR3 DNA sequence: TGCAGTGCTAGTTCGCGGTTTGCGAACACTGAAGCTTTCTTT.

The rearrangement uses TRBV27 and TRBJ2-7; D not resolved. V gave up 3 bases and J gave up 6 bases, with 6 bases separating them. Germline lookup yields CDR1 MNHEY and CDR2 SMNVEV (reference sequence). The CDR3 extends over 11 amino acids. The DNA of the CDR3 is TGTGCCAGCAGTTTGGTGGGCGAGCAGTACTTC. Protein sequence: CASSLVGEQYF.

J is TRBJ2-2 and V is TRBV7-9; 10 nucleotides match TRBD1. The length of the CDR3 is 18 residues. V shed 10 bases and J 5 bases; nucleotides not matched to a gene: 19. In germline, CDR1 is SEHNR, CDR2 FQNEAQ (reference sequence). The CDR3 loop is CATLFGGQGMFGTGELFF. The CDR3 DNA sequence: TGTGCCACTCTCTTCGGGGGACAGGGGATGTTCGGGACCGGGGAGCTGTTTTTT.

This clone was counted a few times. The rearrangement joins TRBV28 to TRBJ2-2; weak D call: TRBD2 (5 bases). V lost 4 bases and J lost 4, with 19 bases in between. The length of the CDR3 is 17 residues. Germline V gives CDR1 MDHEN, CDR2 SYDVKM. The CDR3 sequence is CASSSPQTFRGTGELFF. The CDR3 nucleotides read TGTGCCAGCAGTTCGCCACAGACCTTTCGGGGCACCGGGGAGCTGTTTTTT.

The chain is built from TRBV28 and TRBJ1-2; possibly TRBD1 for D (5 bases). Germline V CDR1 and CDR2: MDHEN, SYDVKM. This CDR3 has 13 residues. Trimming cost V 6 bases and J 6 bases, with 14 bases left between them. This chain's CDR3 is CASSRVRWDGYTF. Written as DNA, the CDR3 is TGTGCCAGCAGCAGGGTTCGGTGGGATGGCTACACCTTC.

The chain has TRBV5-1 and TRBJ1-1, with D perhaps matching TRBD1 (6 bases). V lost 0 bases and J 0 bases, leaving 9 bases between the germline ends. In germline, CDR1 is SGHRS, CDR2 YFSETQ. The CDR3 has 15 residues. Here the CDR3 reads CASSLATGLNTEAFF. CDR3 DNA sequence: TGCGCCAGCAGCTTGGCGACAGGTCTGAACACTGAAGCTTTCTTT.

The rearrangement joins TRBV27 to TRBJ1-6; D might be TRBD1 (5 bases). The CDR3 has 15 amino acids. Deletions cut 4 bases from V and 7 bases from J, with 14 bases between. Germline lookup yields CDR1 MNHEY and CDR2 SMNVEV (reference sequence). CDR3 nucleotide sequence: TGTGCCAGCAGTTCTTGGCCAGGGCTCAATTCACCCCTCCACTTT. Translating gives CASSSWPGLNSPLHF.

This clone turned up a few times. The rearrangement links TRBV6-5 to TRBJ1-1; D might be TRBD1 (5 bases). The germline CDR1 and CDR2 sequences are MNHEY and SVGAGI. The ends were cut back, 6 bases at V and 5 bases at J, with 13 bases in the middle. The CDR3 length is 13 residues. Here the CDR3 reads CASRLGGWTEAFF. CDR3 in DNA: TGTGCCAGCAGATTGGGGGGATGGACTGAAGCTTTCTTT.

The chain is built from TRBV4-1 and TRBJ2-1, with 7 bases identical to TRBD1. Germline V gives CDR1 MGHRA, CDR2 YSYEKL. The CDR3 length is 14 residues. The V and J ends lost 1 base and 7 bases, in that order; junction bases with no gene match: 4. The CDR3 nucleotides read TGCGCCAGCAGCCAAGTCTGGGACAGTAATGAGCAGTTCTTC. Translated: CASSQVWDSNEQFF.